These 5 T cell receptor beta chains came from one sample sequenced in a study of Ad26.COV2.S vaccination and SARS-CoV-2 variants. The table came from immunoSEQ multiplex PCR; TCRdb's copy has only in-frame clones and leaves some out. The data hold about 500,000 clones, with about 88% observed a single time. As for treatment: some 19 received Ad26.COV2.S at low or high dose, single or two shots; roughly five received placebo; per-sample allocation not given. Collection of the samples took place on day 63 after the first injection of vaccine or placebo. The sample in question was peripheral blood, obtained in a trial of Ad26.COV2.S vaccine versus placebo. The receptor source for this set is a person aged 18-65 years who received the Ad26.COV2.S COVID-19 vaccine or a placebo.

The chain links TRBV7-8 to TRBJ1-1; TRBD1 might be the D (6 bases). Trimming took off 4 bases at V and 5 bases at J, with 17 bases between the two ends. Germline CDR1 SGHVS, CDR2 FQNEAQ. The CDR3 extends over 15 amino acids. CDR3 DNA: TGTGCCAGCAGCTCGACACTTACAGGGTTAACTGAAGCTTTCTTT. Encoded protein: CASSSTLTGLTEAFF.

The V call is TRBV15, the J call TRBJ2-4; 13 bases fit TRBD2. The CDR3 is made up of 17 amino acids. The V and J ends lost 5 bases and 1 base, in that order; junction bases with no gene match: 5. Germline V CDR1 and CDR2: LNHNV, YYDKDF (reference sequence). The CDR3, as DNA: TGTGCCACCAGCTCAAGGACTAGCGGGAGCGCCAAAAACATTCAGTACTTC. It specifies CATSSRTSGSAKNIQYF.

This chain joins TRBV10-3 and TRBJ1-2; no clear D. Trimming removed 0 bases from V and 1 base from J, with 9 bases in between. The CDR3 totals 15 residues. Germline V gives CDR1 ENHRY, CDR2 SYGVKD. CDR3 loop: CAISESYGLNYGYTF. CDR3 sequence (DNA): TGTGCCATCAGTGAGTCGTATGGGCTTAACTATGGCTACACCTTC.

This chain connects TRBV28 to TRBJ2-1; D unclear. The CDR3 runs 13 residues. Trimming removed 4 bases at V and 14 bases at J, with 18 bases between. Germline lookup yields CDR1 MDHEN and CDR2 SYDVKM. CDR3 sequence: CASSSPNNRTKFF. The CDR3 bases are TGTGCCAGCAGTTCGCCGAACAACCGAACGAAGTTCTTC.

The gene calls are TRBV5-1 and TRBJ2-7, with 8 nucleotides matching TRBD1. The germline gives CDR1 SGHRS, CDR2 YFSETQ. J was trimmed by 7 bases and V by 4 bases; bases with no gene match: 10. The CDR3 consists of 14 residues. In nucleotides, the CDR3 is TGCGCCAGCAGCACCAGGACAGGGCTGTGGGAGCAGTACTTC. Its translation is CASSTRTGLWEQYF.